This T cell receptor (beta chain) comes out of a study of cytomegalovirus exposure and HLA in healthy donors. The CDR3 has 12 amino acids. Trimming removed 4 bases from V and 7 bases from J, with 11 bases in between. Germline V CDR1 and CDR2: WSHSY, SAAADI. The primer mix had 60 Vbeta and 13 Jbeta primers. The assay was immunoSEQ multiplex PCR, and TCRdb's table has in-frame clones only and misses some. The sample shows 150,000 to 200,000 clones, 70% to 80% of them seen only once. The receptor comes from a woman between 40 and 55 years old in good health and CMV-seronegative. The sequenced material came from PBMCs. V gene TRBV10-2 combines with J gene TRBJ2-7, with D tentatively TRBD2 (6 bases). CDR3 coding DNA: TGCGCCAGCAGTGTAGCTGGGGGGGAGCAGTACTTC. Encoded protein: CASSVAGGEQYF.